The T cell receptor (beta chain) under discussion was sequenced for a study of shared clonotypes between healthy human individuals. Libraries were prepared by immunoSEQ multiplex PCR; TCRdb keeps only in-frame clonotypes and omits some of them. The sample lists 660,000 or so clones, 95% to 97% seen once, with 0.11% in the top ten. J was trimmed by 5 bases and V by 4 bases; bases with no gene match: 6. Germline loops: CDR1 SGHNT, CDR2 YYREEE (reference sequence). The CDR3 sequence is 13 residues long. Regarding this clone: Antigen: not known.

Overall study findings and caveats: Donors were few, which limited the genetic and exposure-history diversity represented.

Naive CD8 cells, CD45RO-negative and positively selected for CCR7, excluded terminally differentiated effector memory CD45RA+ cells. The chain uses TRBV5-4 and TRBJ2-7; 7 bases align to TRBD2. The specimen was naive CD8+ T cells sorted from blood. This TCR was sampled from a woman aged 30 to 39 in good health. Here the CDR3 reads CASSRAGLDEQYF. CDR3 DNA: TGTGCCAGCAGCCGAGCGGGATTGGACGAGCAGTACTTC.